The 16 T cell receptor beta chains below all came from one sample that was sequenced in a study of blood T cell repertoires in COVID-19 (dated by TCRdb to about 2020). To prepare the library, the immunoSEQ multiplex PCR assay was applied. TCRdb retrieved this table from immuneACCESS and kept in-frame rearrangements only. Not all clones are present; in checked studies, unresolved V genes account for under half, and no reason is known for the remainder. This sample has about 170,000 clones in its table, and approximately 81% of those were observed once. Of the sample, about 3% falls within the top ten clones. The sample consisted of peripheral blood. All receptors come from a human donor with acute or convalescent COVID-19. The donor label of this sample is uncertain.

The V and J genes are TRBV6-6 and TRBJ1-4, with a possible D match to TRBD1 (5 bases). The V and J ends lost 2 bases and 4 bases respectively, with 8 bases between them. Per germline, CDR1 MNHNY and CDR2 SVGAGI (reference sequence). The CDR3 has 14 residues. CDR3 sequence (DNA): TGTGCCAGCAGTTACGGACACGGTAATGAAAAACTGTTTTTT. This sequence encodes CASSYGHGNEKLFF.

The chain joins TRBV12-3 or TRBV12-4 to TRBJ1-1; 7 bases match TRBD1. The V segment lost 7 bases and the J segment 1 base; nucleotides outside the gene matches: 3. The CDR3 is 13 residues long. DNA for the CDR3: TGTGCCAGCACCCGACAGGGGAACACTGAAGCTTTCTTT. Encoded protein: CASTRQGNTEAFF.

V is TRBV11-2 and J is TRBJ1-1; D call uncertain. Germline lookup yields CDR1 SGHAT and CDR2 FQNNGV. V lost 3 bases to trimming and J lost 3 bases, with 11 bases between them. The CDR3 is made up of 14 amino acids. CDR3 nucleotides: TGTGCCAGCAGCTTCGTGGGAGGTGACACTGAAGCTTTCTTT. Translation gives CASSFVGGDTEAFF.

The chain couples TRBV4-1 to TRBJ1-2; TRBD1 might be the D (5 bases). This CDR3 has 16 amino acids. Trimming pared 3 bases from V and 6 bases from J, leaving 20 bases between. Germline CDR1 MGHRA, CDR2 YSYEKL. The CDR3 loop reads CASSHPTGPPLDGYTF. In nucleotides, the CDR3 is TGCGCCAGCAGCCACCCTACAGGCCCACCTTTGGATGGCTACACCTTC.

The chain has TRBV5-1 and TRBJ1-6; 8 bases agree with TRBD1. V shed 4 bases, J shed 9 bases, and the junction held 12 bases outside the gene matches. CDR1 is SGHRS, CDR2 YFSETQ, per germline. This CDR3 region has 16 residues. The CDR3, as DNA: TGCGCCAGCAGCACCCACACGGACAGGGTGCGTTCACCCCTCCACTTT. It translates to CASSTHTDRVRSPLHF.

This clone was counted only a few times. The rearrangement links TRBV28 to TRBJ1-2; 11 positions match TRBD1. CDR1 is MDHEN and CDR2 is SYDVKM in the germline V gene. Trimming cost V 7 bases and J 5 bases; bases outside gene matches: 9. The CDR3 is 15 residues long. The CDR3 nucleotides read TGTGCCAGCATCTCCCCGGGACAGGGGGGGTATGGCTACACCTTC. Protein product: CASISPGQGGYGYTF.

The rearrangement uses TRBV5-4 and TRBJ1-1; D call uncertain. The germline gives CDR1 SGHNT, CDR2 YYREEE (reference sequence). Trimming removed 0 bases at V and 10 bases at J, with 16 bases between. The CDR3 is 14 residues long. The DNA for the CDR3 is TGTGCCAGCAGCTTGGGGGCCCGCAACGGAATAGCTTTCTTT. As protein: CASSLGARNGIAFF. Together with reference TRBV5-4 and TRBJ1-1, the CDR3 gives the full variable domain: ETGVTQSPTHLIKTRGQQVTLRCSSQSGHNTVSWYQQALGQGPQFIFQYYREEENGRGNFPPRFSGLQFPNYSSELNVNALELDDSALYLCASSLGARNGIAFFGQGTRLTVV.

Here the CDR3 reads CATSTGTRNEKLFF. The CDR3 bases are TGTGCCACCAGCACCGGGACAAGGAATGAAAAACTGTTTTTT. The V gene is TRBV15, the J gene TRBJ1-4, with D possibly matching TRBD1 (6 bases). V was clipped by 4 bases and J by 5 bases, with 11 bases between them. The CDR3 runs to 14 residues. Looked up from germline, CDR1 is LNHNV and CDR2 is YYDKDF (reference sequence).

Written as DNA, the CDR3 is TGTGCCAGCAGCGTAGGGACATTAAATTCACCCCTCCACTTT. It specifies CASSVGTLNSPLHF. The V and J genes are TRBV9 and TRBJ1-6, with a tentative D call TRBD1 (5 bases). Trimming removed 0 bases from V and 7 bases from J, with 8 bases in between. The germline gives CDR1 SGDLS, CDR2 YYNGEE. This CDR3 region has 14 residues.

V gene TRBV5-6 combines with J gene TRBJ2-3; D is perhaps TRBD1 (5 bases). Germline CDR1 reads SGHDT; CDR2 reads YYEEEE. This CDR3 has 17 amino acids. V dropped 3 bases and J dropped 1 base, with 18 bases sitting between them. In nucleotides, the CDR3 is TGTGCCAGCAGCTCGCGGCAGGGTCATCCTCGCACAGATACGCAGTATTTT. Its protein product is CASSSRQGHPRTDTQYF.

The V call is TRBV9, the J call TRBJ2-1; tentative D call: TRBD1 (6 bases). The CDR3 length is 15 residues. From germline, CDR1 is SGDLS and CDR2 YYNGEE. V lost 3 bases, J lost 5 bases, and 15 bases lay in between. The CDR3 DNA reads TGTGCCAGCAGCGGTATCCGGGACAATCACAATGAGCAGTTCTTC. The encoded protein is CASSGIRDNHNEQFF. Complete variable domain (other parts from reference TRBV9 and TRBJ2-1): DSGVTQTPKHLITATGQRVTLRCSPRSGDLSVYWYQQSLDQGLQFLIQYYNGEERAKGNILERFSAQQFPDLHSELNLSSLELGDSALYFCASSGIRDNHNEQFFGPGTRLTVL.

The chain carries TRBV2 and TRBJ1-4; D gene unclear. The CDR3 contains 14 residues. CDR1 SNHLY and CDR2 FYNNEI come from the germline V gene. Trimming cost V 6 bases and J 0 bases, with 8 bases left between them. The CDR3 DNA is TGTGCCAGCAGGCTATTTGCAACTAATGAAAAACTGTTTTTT. This encodes CASRLFATNEKLFF. Based on the CDR3 plus reference TRBV2 and TRBJ1-4, the full variable domain is EPEVTQTPSHQVTQMGQEVILRCVPISNHLYFYWYRQILGQKVEFLVSFYNNEISEKSEIFDDQFSVERPDGSNFTLKIRSTKLEDSAMYFCASRLFATNEKLFFGSGTQLSVL.

This chain uses TRBV6-2 or TRBV6-3 with TRBJ2-3; 8 bases match TRBD1. Looked up from germline, CDR1 is MNHEY and CDR2 is SVGEGT. Germline trimming cut 2 bases from V and 0 bases from J; bases unmatched to any gene: 4. The length of the CDR3 is 16 residues. The CDR3: CASSYLDRESTDTQYF. The DNA of the CDR3 is TGTGCCAGCAGTTACCTGGACAGGGAAAGCACAGATACGCAGTATTTT.

This clone has a handful of counts. The chain is built from TRBV2 and TRBJ2-7, with TRBD1 identical over 8 bases. The CDR3 consists of 12 residues. V shed 8 bases, J shed 4 bases, and the junction held 4 bases outside the gene matches. Germline V gene lookup returns CDR1 SNHLY and CDR2 FYNNEI. Written as DNA, the CDR3 is TGTGCCAGCTTTACAGGGGGGTACGAGCAGTACTTC. Amino acids: CASFTGGYEQYF. The variable domain in full, completed from reference TRBV2 and TRBJ2-7, reads EPEVTQTPSHQVTQMGQEVILRCVPISNHLYFYWYRQILGQKVEFLVSFYNNEISEKSEIFDDQFSVERPDGSNFTLKIRSTKLEDSAMYFCASFTGGYEQYFGPGTRLTVT.

The V call is TRBV9, the J call TRBJ2-5; 7 bases are shared with TRBD2. V was clipped by 2 bases and J by 2 bases; unmatched bases: 3. CDR1 is SGDLS, CDR2 YYNGEE, per germline. The CDR3 has 14 amino acids. This CDR3 reads CASSVLAEQETQYF. The DNA for the CDR3 is TGTGCCAGCAGCGTCCTAGCGGAACAAGAGACCCAGTACTTC.

The V call is TRBV2, the J call TRBJ1-3; the D is unclear. Germline V lookup: CDR1 SNHLY, CDR2 FYNNEI. CDR3 length: 16 amino acids. The V end was cut by 4 bases, the J end by 4 bases, with 17 bases between. The CDR3 spells CASSGEINPRGNTIYF. The CDR3 DNA is TGTGCCAGCAGTGGCGAAATAAATCCGAGGGGAAACACCATATATTTT. The full variable domain, its missing parts supplied by reference TRBV2 and TRBJ1-3, is EPEVTQTPSHQVTQMGQEVILRCVPISNHLYFYWYRQILGQKVEFLVSFYNNEISEKSEIFDDQFSVERPDGSNFTLKIRSTKLEDSAMYFCASSGEINPRGNTIYFGEGSWLTVV.